These 17 T cell receptor beta chains were all obtained from the same sample, sequenced in a study of blood T cell repertoires in COVID-19. Only in-frame clones appear in the TCRdb table, and some are missing; sequencing was by immunoSEQ multiplex PCR. The sample yields a few hundred thousand clones, roughly 90% seen once. What was sequenced was PBMCs or T cells enriched from blood (not recorded which). These receptors came from a woman in her thirties or forties who had recovered from COVID-19.

The V and J genes are TRBV7-6 and TRBJ2-7; 8 bases map to TRBD2. This CDR3 comprises 18 residues. Germline lookup yields CDR1 SGHVS and CDR2 FNYEAQ. The V segment lost 0 bases and the J segment 3 bases; nucleotides outside the gene matches: 13. The CDR3 is CASSLAYESGGPRYEQYF. In DNA, the CDR3 is TGTGCCAGCAGCTTAGCGTACGAATCGGGGGGGCCCCGCTACGAGCAGTACTTC.

The J gene is TRBJ2-2, the V gene TRBV19, with D perhaps matching TRBD2 (6 bases). With 10 bases removed from V and 4 bases from J, the gap between germline ends came to 16 bases. The CDR3 is made up of 14 amino acids. Germline V gives CDR1 LNHDA, CDR2 SQIVND (reference sequence). CDR3 protein: CATLNRGGTGELFF. The CDR3 bases are TGTGCCACCTTGAACCGGGGAGGCACCGGGGAGCTGTTTTTT.

The V and J genes are TRBV30 and TRBJ2-7, with D possibly matching TRBD1 (6 bases). From germline, CDR1 is GTSNPN and CDR2 SVGIG (reference sequence). Trimming took off 4 bases at V and 5 bases at J, with 15 bases between the two ends. This CDR3 is 13 amino acids long. The CDR3 bases are TGTGCCTGGACTCATGGTGGGGGCAACGAGCAGTACTTC. Amino acid sequence: CAWTHGGGNEQYF.

The CDR3 spells CASSLGTGGRQPQHF. The CDR3 DNA follows: TGTGCCAGCAGCCTTGGGACAGGGGGTAGGCAGCCCCAGCATTTT. The gene calls are TRBV7-6 and TRBJ1-5; 11 bases match TRBD1. Per germline, CDR1 SGHVS and CDR2 FNYEAQ. The CDR3 covers 15 residues. The junction had 7 bases not matched to a gene; V was cut back by 5 bases and J by 7 bases.

This chain joins TRBV11-3 and TRBJ2-5; TRBD2 aligns across 11 bases. The V gene end was trimmed by 4 bases and the J gene end by 5 bases; junction bases not matched to a gene: 6. In germline, CDR1 is SGHNT, CDR2 YENEEA. This CDR3 has 15 amino acids. The CDR3 region is CASSSLAGGGETQYF. The CDR3 region has the DNA TGTGCCAGCAGCTCTCTAGCGGGAGGCGGGGAGACCCAGTACTTC.

The chain recombines TRBV18 with TRBJ2-5, with TRBD2 identical over 12 bases. The CDR3 is 15 amino acids. Germline CDR1 reads KGHSH; CDR2 reads LQKENI. Trimming removed 1 base from V and 5 bases from J; junction bases left unmatched: 2. The CDR3 DNA reads TGTGCCAGCTCACCACTACTAGCGGGAGGCGAGACCCAGTACTTC. This encodes CASSPLLAGGETQYF.

The V gene is TRBV27, the J gene TRBJ1-1; 7 bases map to TRBD1. This CDR3 has 14 amino acids. J lost 2 bases, V lost 3 bases, and 3 bases had no gene match. Germline values: CDR1 MNHEY, CDR2 SMNVEV (reference sequence). CDR3 nucleotide sequence: TGTGCCAGCAGTTTCCGGGACAGCAACACTGAAGCTTTCTTT. This encodes CASSFRDSNTEAFF.

The chain uses TRBV2 and TRBJ2-4, with unresolved D. The CDR3 sequence is 13 residues long. Trimming cost V 5 bases and J 0 bases, with 5 bases left between them. Per germline, CDR1 SNHLY and CDR2 FYNNEI. CDR3 bases: TGTGCCAGCAGTCCTTTAGCCAAAAACATTCAGTACTTC. This codes for CASSPLAKNIQYF.

V and J are TRBV28 and TRBJ2-7, with no clear D. CDR1 is MDHEN and CDR2 is SYDVKM in the germline V gene. The V end lost 6 bases, the J end lost 5 bases, and 11 bases lay between the germline ends. CDR3 length: 12 residues. This CDR3 reads CASRGSLHEQYF. The CDR3 DNA follows: TGTGCCAGCAGGGGCAGCCTCCACGAGCAGTACTTC.

V and J are TRBV10-3 and TRBJ2-7; TRBD1 is a possible D gene (5 bases). From germline, CDR1 is ENHRY and CDR2 SYGVKD. CDR3 size: 13 residues. The V and J ends lost 7 bases and 6 bases respectively, with 16 bases between them. The chain's CDR3 is CAITESGSVEQYF. Written as DNA, the CDR3 is TGTGCCATCACAGAATCAGGGTCGGTCGAGCAGTACTTC.

This chain uses TRBV30 with TRBJ1-1; D is unclear. This CDR3 has 15 residues. With 3 bases removed from V and 5 bases from J, the gap between germline ends came to 19 bases. Looked up from germline, CDR1 is GTSNPN and CDR2 is SVGIG (reference sequence). The CDR3 here is CAWSTGSGFRTEAFF. The CDR3 region has the DNA TGTGCCTGGAGCACTGGGTCGGGGTTCAGGACTGAAGCTTTCTTT.

This clone was found a few times. The rearrangement joins TRBV5-1 to TRBJ2-7, with D tentatively TRBD2 (5 bases). The V end lost 4 bases, the J end lost 0 bases, and 11 bases lay between the germline ends. The CDR3 is made up of 14 amino acids. The germline V gene encodes CDR1 SGHRS and CDR2 YFSETQ. In DNA, the CDR3 is TGCGCCAGCAGCAACGACGGAGGCTCCTACGAGCAGTACTTC. Translated: CASSNDGGSYEQYF.

The V call is TRBV7-2, the J call TRBJ2-3, with 9 bases lining up with TRBD1. CDR3 length equals 15 residues. J gave up 4 bases and V 5 bases, and 7 bases lay outside the gene matches. CDR1 is SGHTA, CDR2 FQGNSA, per germline. The CDR3 reads CASSQDRGTADTQYF. The DNA of the CDR3 is TGTGCCAGCAGCCAGGACAGGGGAACGGCAGATACGCAGTATTTT.

The chain joins TRBV27 to TRBJ2-1; a possible D gene is TRBD2 (6 bases). Between the trimmed V and J ends, which lost 7 bases and 6 bases, there was a span of 10 bases. Germline CDR1 MNHEY, CDR2 SMNVEV (reference sequence). The CDR3 runs 12 residues. CDR3 DNA sequence: TGTGCCAGCAAGGAGGGTTCCAATGAGCAGTTCTTC. Protein sequence: CASKEGSNEQFF.

The genes are TRBV4-3 and TRBJ2-7; weak D call: TRBD1 (5 bases). This CDR3 comprises 14 residues. CDR1 and CDR2 (germline): LGHNA, YSLEER. Trimming left V 3 bases short and J 0 bases short, with 9 bases between. The chain's CDR3 is CASSQTESSYEQYF. The CDR3 bases are TGCGCCAGCAGCCAGACAGAAAGCTCCTACGAGCAGTACTTC.

The chain carries TRBV27 and TRBJ2-7, with 8 nucleotides matching TRBD1. V trimming: 3 bases; J trimming: 3 bases; junction bases outside the gene matches: 4. CDR3 size: 14 residues. From germline, CDR1 is MNHEY and CDR2 SMNVEV (reference sequence). The chain's CDR3 is CASSFRGQGYEQYF. CDR3 DNA sequence: TGTGCCAGCAGTTTCCGCGGACAGGGCTACGAGCAGTACTTC.

This clone occurred a few times. Additional DNA sequences in this sample encode the identical CDR3. V usage is TRBV7-9 and J usage is TRBJ2-5, with D hard to call. The CDR3 extends over 14 amino acids. From germline, CDR1 is SEHNR and CDR2 FQNEAQ (reference sequence). Deletions cut 5 bases from V and 5 bases from J, with 15 bases between. In DNA, the CDR3 is TGTGCCAGCAGCCCCCTTGGCGGTGGGGAGACCCAGTACTTC. Its protein product is CASSPLGGGETQYF.